This T cell receptor (beta chain) appears in the sequencing data of a study of regulatory T cells in long-lasting Graves disease. J was trimmed by 0 bases and V by 6 bases; bases with no gene match: 2. The CDR3 loop spans 14 amino acids. Per germline, CDR1 SNHLY and CDR2 FYNNEI. Library construction for TCR beta used iRepertoire HTBI primers and Arm-PCR of CDR3 regions. TCRdb recomputed calls from the multiplex PCR reads with MiXCR, one row per CDR3 protein. The repertoire has about 400,000 distinct CDR3 sequences, 16% of them found once; the top ten carry 20% to 25%. This clonotype was picked up many times. Its antigen is as yet unknown. Described time point: newly diagnosed GD, antithyroid drugs for less than 3 months. The authors made the TCR library using RNA they extracted from PBMCs. Whole-study results and caveats: Favored gene segments in persistent disease were TRBV28, TRBJ1-2 and TRBJ2-5.

These sequences were also reported in another study, on T cells in Graves' hyperthyroidism and ophthalmopathy. Turning to that study: The HTBI primer set was used in a first-round RT-PCR of the TCR CDR3.

Sequenced here: peripheral blood mononuclear cells (PBMCs), sampled at new diagnosis, from a patient treated with antithyroid drugs. The chain uses TRBV2 and TRBJ1-3, with 7 bases that match TRBD1. This clonotype originated in a woman aged 18-35 years with Graves disease. In DNA form, the CDR3 reads TGTGCCAGCAGACAGGGGAGCTCTGGAAACACCATATATTTT. The encoded protein is CASRQGSSGNTIYF.